This T cell receptor (beta chain) comes out of a study of identical twins. Template switching supplied a universal primer site; unique molecular identifiers were carried on the cDNA. TCRdb processed the 5' RACE reads anew with MiXCR; each CDR3 protein has one entry. The table has hundreds of thousands of distinct CDR3 sequences, 21% seen once. The CDR3 is 16 amino acids. The junction had 11 bases not matched to a gene; V was cut back by 6 bases and J by 0 bases. Germline V gene sequence: CDR1 SQVTM, CDR2 ANQGSEA. The sample was also linked to a second study, of T cells expressing NK-cell markers. This second study notes: Seven of the eight sequenced donors were HCMV-seropositive; one was seronegative. The CD3+CD56-NKG2C+ fraction of a few donors was likewise dominated by these clonotypes. Clarity on HCMV specificity was lacking for the expanded NKG2C+ T cell clones.

This sequence joins TRBV29-1 and TRBJ2-5, with TRBD1 identical over 9 bases. The sequenced sample was PBMCs. This TCR derives from a woman younger than 35 in good health. CDR3 protein: CSVAPRTGEDQETQYF. Here the CDR3 DNA reads TGCAGCGTCGCCCCTCGGACAGGGGAAGACCAAGAGACCCAGTACTTC. The full variable domain, completed using reference TRBV29-1 and TRBJ2-5, is SAVISQKPSRDICQRGTSLTIQCQVDSQVTMMFWYRQQPGQSLTLIATANQGSEATYESGFVIDKFPISRPNLTFSTLTVSNMSPEDSSIYLCSVAPRTGEDQETQYFGPGTRLLVL.